Below, 5 T cell receptor beta chains from the same sample are listed, as sequenced in a study of T cells in localized non-small cell lung cancer. The protocol was immunoSEQ multiplex PCR, while the TCRdb copy is restricted to in-frame clones and leaves out a portion. The data show about 6,400 clones, with roughly 89% seen just once and roughly a sixth held by the top ten. The material was peripheral blood, obtained before any cancer treatment. These receptors originate from a male donor aged 60 or over with stage I lung adenocarcinoma.

The V gene is TRBV6-1, the J gene TRBJ1-5; D possibly corresponds to TRBD1 (5 bases). The V gene's germline CDR1 is MNHNS and CDR2 SASEGT. CDR3 length: 14 residues. Trimming pared 6 bases from V and 2 bases from J, leaving 11 bases between. The CDR3 spells CASRLQGGNQPQHF. CDR3 in DNA: TGTGCCAGCAGGTTGCAGGGCGGCAATCAGCCCCAGCATTTT.

This clone was seen once. A read error may produce the germline difference seen at one junction end. This chain connects TRBV12-5 to TRBJ1-1; no reliable D call. The CDR3 runs 11 residues. Germline values: CDR1 LGHNT, CDR2 FRNRAP. The CDR3 DNA reads TGTGCTAGTGGTTTGAACAATGAAGCTTTCTTT. Its translation is CASGLNNEAFF.

The chain is built from TRBV6-1 and TRBJ1-3, with D uncertain. CDR1 is MNHNS and CDR2 is SASEGT in the germline V gene. This CDR3 is built from 14 residues. Trimming took off 2 bases at V and 3 bases at J, with 8 bases between the two ends. The CDR3 sequence is CASSESTFGNTIYF. CDR3 nucleotides: TGTGCCAGCAGTGAAAGCACGTTTGGAAACACCATATATTTT.

The chain employs TRBV7-7 and TRBJ1-1; D remains unclear. V shed 4 bases and J shed 3 bases, with 9 bases lying between them. The CDR3 runs 13 residues. Germline V lookup: CDR1 SSHAT, CDR2 FNYEAQ (reference sequence). The CDR3 region has the DNA TGTGCCAGCAGCTCCGGAGCGGACACTGAAGCTTTCTTT. Protein: CASSSGADTEAFF.

This rearrangement joins TRBV9 to TRBJ2-3, with D unclear. Trimming shortened V by 0 bases and J by 7 bases, and 6 bases separated the two germline ends. CDR1 SGDLS and CDR2 YYNGEE come from the germline V gene. The CDR3 runs to 12 residues. CDR3 bases: TGTGCCAGCAGCGTAGAGGCAAATACGCAGTATTTT. Its protein product is CASSVEANTQYF.